This T cell receptor beta chain was sequenced in a study of OX40 agonist ivuxolimab in advanced cancers. About the investigation overall: Ivuxolimab was an agonistic, fully human IgG2 monoclonal antibody directed against OX40 (CD134), a costimulatory receptor. Of the approximately 50 dose-escalation patients, hepatocellular carcinoma was present in about 20, melanoma in roughly 15, renal cell carcinoma in 9 and head and neck cancer in 9. Partial responses occurred in three dose-escalation patients: two with cutaneous melanoma and one with hepatocellular carcinoma. Intravenous ivuxolimab was administered to patients every 2 weeks at six dose levels: 0.01, 0.1, 0.3, 1.5, 3 and 10 mg/kg. The monotherapy dose-escalation portion (N = 52 patients) of the phase I ivuxolimab trial is reported in the paper. The purpose of peripheral TCRbeta sequencing was to test whether ivuxolimab changed TCR sequence diversity and led to clonal T-cell expansion. The dose-escalation cohort was about 86% male with a mean age of about 65 years, ranging from about 23 to 85. Patients were allowed to have had prior anti-PD-1, anti-PD-L1 or anti-CTLA-4 therapy, and approximately 43% of the dose-escalation patients had previously received checkpoint inhibitors.

CDR1 and CDR2 are drawn from the germline V gene: SNHLY, FYNNEI. Trimming removed 1 base from V and 0 bases from J, leaving 7 bases between the germline ends. The CDR3, cysteine through phenylalanine, is 15 amino acids long. Only the CDR3 region is kept as DNA, spanning 45 bases read in frame from base 1. Points the paper makes about the study in general: After ivuxolimab, more expanded clones were found on average in CD8+ T cells than in CD4+ T cells. Which antigens the clonally expanded peripheral T cells were specific for was not determined. In the 0.1-3.0 mg/kg groups, partial responders were among the patients with the lowest normalized peripheral clonal expansion, particularly in CD8+ T cells. Low levels of normalized T-cell clonal expansion were also seen in some patients who did not respond. At doses of 0.1 to 3.0 mg/kg, clonal expansion of both CD4+ and CD8+ blood T cells was observed from baseline to week 6.

Of note for this clone: Its antigen is still unknown. Base-call qualities are not available, and no considerably larger clone is one nucleotide away.

The trial excluded patients who had a history of autoimmune disease or were on systemic immunosuppression. Peripheral blood for TCR sequencing was collected from all dose cohorts at baseline, on cycle 4 day 1, and on cycle 7 day 1. Samples were obtained from an open-label, multicenter, first-in-human phase I dose-escalation trial of ivuxolimab. Adults with locally advanced or metastatic melanoma, renal cell, hepatocellular, or head and neck squamous cell carcinoma were enrolled in the trial. Before TCR sequencing, CD4+ T cells and CD8+ T cells were sorted from peripheral blood as separate populations. Genomic DNA was isolated from the sorted cells so that the TCRbeta CDR3 region could be sequenced. The immunoSEQ Assay was used for sequencing of TCRbeta CDR3 regions. In its TCRdb copy, this immuneACCESS table keeps in-frame sequences only and misses some clones. Where compared with another copy, unresolved V genes explain less than half of these, and the others have no known cause. For this sample there are approximately 26,000 clones; roughly nine tenths appear just once. In total, the top ten clones hold 12% to 15% of the sample.

This specimen was CD4+ or CD8+ T cells sorted from blood, taken in a trial of the OX40 agonist ivuxolimab. The receptor was isolated from an adult with an advanced solid tumor such as melanoma, head and neck, liver or kidney cancer. The chain was built from TRBV2 and TRBJ1-5; TRBD1 is a possible D gene, resting on 5 matching bases. The CDR3 region reads CASSEGGSSNQPQHF. The nucleotide sequence is TGTGCCAGCAGTGAAGGGGGCAGTAGCAATCAGCCCCAGCATTTT.